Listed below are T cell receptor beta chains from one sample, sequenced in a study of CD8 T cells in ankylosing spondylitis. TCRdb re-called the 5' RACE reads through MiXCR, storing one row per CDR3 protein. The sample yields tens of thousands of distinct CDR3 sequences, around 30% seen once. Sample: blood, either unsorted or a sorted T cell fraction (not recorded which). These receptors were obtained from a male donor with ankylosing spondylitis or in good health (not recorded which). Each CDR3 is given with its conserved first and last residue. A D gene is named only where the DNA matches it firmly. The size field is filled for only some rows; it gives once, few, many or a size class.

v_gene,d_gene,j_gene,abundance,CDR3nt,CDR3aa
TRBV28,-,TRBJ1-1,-,TGTGCCAGCAGTCACCTACCGGGGGCACCGAACACTGAAGCTTTCTTT,CASSHLPGAPNTEAFF
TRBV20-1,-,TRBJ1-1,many,TGCAGTGCTAGCCTGGAACAGGGCCTCATGAACACTGAAGCTTTCTTT,CSASLEQGLMNTEAFF
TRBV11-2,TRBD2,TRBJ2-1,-,TGTGCCAGCAGCTTTAGCGGGAAAGCAGAGCAGTTCTTC,CASSFSGKAEQFF
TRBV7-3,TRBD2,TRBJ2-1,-,TGTGCCAGCAGCCCGGATCACGGGACTAGCGAATACAATGAGCAGTTCTTC,CASSPDHGTSEYNEQFF
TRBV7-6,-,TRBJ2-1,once,TGTGCCAGCAGCTCGACAGTAAGCTCCTACAATGAGCAGTTCTTC,CASSSTVSSYNEQFF
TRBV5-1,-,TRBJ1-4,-,TGCGCCAGCAGCCCGGGTTGGCAGACTGCTAATGAAAAACTGTTTTTT,CASSPGWQTANEKLFF
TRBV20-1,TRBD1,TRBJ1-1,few,TGCAGTGCTAGAGTCGGGACAGGGAACACTGAAGCTTTCTTT,CSARVGTGNTEAFF
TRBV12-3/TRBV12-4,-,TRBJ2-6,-,TGTGCCAGCAGTTTAGAGGGGTACAGTGGGGCCAACGTCCTGACTTTC,CASSLEGYSGANVLTF
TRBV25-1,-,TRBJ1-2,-,TGTGCCAGCAGTGAATACGGGGAGACACCCACCCATGGCTACACCTTC,CASSEYGETPTHGYTF
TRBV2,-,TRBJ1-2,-,TGTGCCAGCGGGGGGGAAAGTGGCTACACCTTC,CASGGESGYTF